The clone carrying this T cell receptor beta chain occurred a few times. This sample was taken from a study of blood T cell repertoires in COVID-19. Profiled with immunoSEQ multiplex PCR; TCRdb holds only in-frame clones, not every one. The sample shows tens of thousands of clones, 70% to 90% of them seen only once. The CDR3 sequence is 21 residues long. V lost 7 bases, J lost 5 bases, and 26 bases stayed unmatched. The sequence was obtained from a man in his 60s with COVID-19, enrolled during active disease. The sequenced sample consisted of peripheral blood. V is TRBV23-1 and J is TRBJ1-5; TRBD1 matches 10 bases. TRBV23-1 belongs to the ORF category, with a function that is uncertain. CDR3 bases: TGCGCCAGCACCATAGAATTACCGGGGGACAGGGGAAGAGGGGAAGATCAGCCCCAGCATTTT. Translating gives CASTIELPGDRGRGEDQPQHF.